This T cell receptor beta chain was documented in a study of T cells in Graves' hyperthyroidism and ophthalmopathy. V was pared by 8 bases and J by 5 bases, with 15 bases between. The germline gives CDR1 MNHEY, CDR2 SMNVEV (reference sequence). The CDR3 totals 13 residues. This clonotype was seen repeatedly, ten times or more. Template material for amplifying TCR beta CDR3 regions consisted of RNA transcripts. The HTBI set primed first-round TCR CDR3 RT-PCR. TCRdb reanalysed the multiplex PCR reads using MiXCR and keeps one entry per CDR3 protein. The sample includes 300,000 to 450,000 distinct CDR3 sequences, 15% to 19% of them seen just once.

The chain is built from TRBV27 and TRBJ2-5; D possibly matches TRBD1 or TRBD2 (5 bases each). The receptor was derived from a young woman with Graves' hyperthyroidism that later progressed to Graves' ophthalmopathy. Input material: blood. For the CDR3, the DNA is TGTGCCAGCGGGACGCTCGGACTGGAGACCCAGTACTTC. It translates to CASGTLGLETQYF.